The next 5 T cell receptor beta chains were all read from a single sample in a study of T cells after yellow fever vaccination. TCRdb fed the 5' RACE reads into MiXCR, producing one record per CDR3 protein. The sample yields 300,000 or so distinct CDR3 sequences, approximately 10% seen once. This material consisted of CD4+ T cells sorted from PBMCs, taken 5 days after the yellow fever booster vaccination. The receptors come from a man aged 18 to 30 who received the YFV17D yellow fever vaccine.

This rearrangement joins TRBV20-1 to TRBJ1-4, with 10 bases matching TRBD1. V trimming: 5 bases; J trimming: 8 bases; junction bases outside the gene matches: 5. This CDR3 is 13 amino acids long. Germline assignment: CDR1 DFQATT and CDR2 SNEGSKA (reference sequence). The CDR3 sequence is CSARQGAREKLFF. The CDR3 DNA is TGCAGTGCTCGACAGGGGGCACGGGAAAAACTGTTTTTT.

This clonotype has more than one count but fewer than ten. V gene TRBV2 combines with J gene TRBJ2-7, with D tentatively TRBD2 (6 bases). CDR1 SNHLY and CDR2 FYNNEI come from the germline V gene. Between the trimmed V and J ends, which lost 2 bases and 1 base, there was a span of 9 bases. CDR3 length: 14 residues. The CDR3 loop is CASSELRESYEQYF. In DNA, the CDR3 is TGTGCCAGCAGTGAACTACGGGAGTCCTACGAGCAGTACTTC.

This clonotype was counted ten times or more. V gene TRBV5-6 combines with J gene TRBJ2-2; D unclear. The CDR3 runs to 15 residues. The ends were cut back, 0 bases at V and 6 bases at J, with 12 bases in the middle. Germline assignment: CDR1 SGHDT and CDR2 YYEEEE. The CDR3 DNA sequence: TGTGCCAGCAGCTTGGCCATTCTGGGTCCCGGGGAGCTGTTTTTT. Its translation: CASSLAILGPGELFF.

Only a few counts were recorded for this clonotype. This chain uses TRBV20-1 with TRBJ1-5, with 8 bases aligning to TRBD1. J gave up 8 bases and V 1 base, and 4 bases lay outside the gene matches. The CDR3 length is 13 residues. CDR1 and CDR2 (germline): DFQATT, SNEGSKA (reference sequence). The CDR3 DNA reads as TGCAGTGCTAGAGGGACAGGGACCGAGCCCCAGCATTTT. This sequence encodes CSARGTGTEPQHF.

This clonotype was counted only a few times. The CDR3 DNA is TGTGCCAGCAGTGAAGGACCGGGTTCACCCCTCCACTTT. Its protein is CASSEGPGSPLHF. V is TRBV2 and J is TRBJ1-6, with D unclear. CDR1 is SNHLY and CDR2 is FYNNEI in the germline V gene. V lost 1 base and J 9 bases, leaving 7 bases between the germline ends. The CDR3 is 13 residues long. Full variable domain (missing parts from reference TRBV2 and TRBJ1-6): EPEVTQTPSHQVTQMGQEVILRCVPISNHLYFYWYRQILGQKVEFLVSFYNNEISEKSEIFDDQFSVERPDGSNFTLKIRSTKLEDSAMYFCASSEGPGSPLHFGNGTRLTVT.